This T cell receptor beta chain was captured by sequencing in a study of blood T cell repertoires in COVID-19 (dated by TCRdb to about 2020). For the wider study: The collaborator samples originated in the United States, Italy and Spain and spanned the acute and convalescent phases of COVID-19. The prospective study material was composed of cDNA or gDNA derived from T cells, B-cell-depleted T cells, or PBMCs. The repertoires were released in a freely available public database intended as a resource for research on the immune response to SARS-CoV-2. The samples were drawn from the first 160 participants of the ongoing ImmuneRACE study and from 1,254 subjects provided by 6 global collaborators. A de-identified subject ID, COVID-19 status, age in years and sex were almost always included in the sample metadata. Subjects who had been exposed to COVID-19, were actively infected with it, or had recovered from it provided the deeply sampled blood TCRbeta repertoires that made up the dataset. Where available, HLA class I and class II types were obtained from metadata supplied by the sample provider rather than from assay-based typing. Findings and caveats that apply to the study as a whole: Clinical and demographic metadata were provided uncurated, with the amount varying by source and participant.

The immunoSEQ Assay, a bias-controlled multiplex PCR, was used to amplify TCRbeta CDR3 regions from genomic DNA. Concerning the study's data processing: Nucleated cell counts per sample were estimated from amplification of reference gene primers within the assay. To quantify the absolute abundance of each unique TCRbeta CDR3 rearrangement, sequence reads were collapsed and filtered. For each sample, productive Simpson clonality was calculated as the square root of Simpson's diversity index across productive rearrangements. The immuneACCESS repertoire file appears here via TCRdb, limited to in-frame rearrangements. These files lack a portion of the clones; in checked studies, under half of the deficit traces to unresolved V genes, and the cause of the others is not known. V and J calls and clone size are as listed in that table; D and trimming were resolved from the DNA. The table for this sample lists 70,000 or so clones; 90% of them were counted only once. The ten largest clones add up to roughly 9.7% of the sample.

Each collaborating institution followed its own protocols to collect whole blood in K2EDTA tubes. For TCRbeta analysis, collaborator samples were shipped as frozen whole blood, as isolated PBMCs, or as DNA extracted from either sample type. CDR1 and CDR2, per the germline V gene, are SGDLS and YYNGEE. The CDR3 covers 10 residues, taking in both the cysteine and the phenylalanine. The retained sequence is limited to the CDR3, 30 bases, with the frame set at the first base. V and J lose 9 bases and 5 bases, and a span of 8 bases separates them. This clone was seen a handful of times. The antigen this receptor binds is unknown. No much larger clonotype is one base removed from it; base qualities were not supplied.

The receptor chain draws on TRBV9 and TRBJ2-5; confidence is insufficient to name the D gene. The specimen was peripheral blood. The sequence derives from a human donor in a cohort sampled during active COVID-19. At the DNA level, the sequence is TGTGCCATTCCGGAGGAGACCCAGTACTTC. It encodes CAIPEETQYF.